The clone carrying this TCR beta chain showed up just a few times. Its antigen remains unidentified. Post-sort purity exceeded 95% for all sorted populations. These data belong to a study of beta chain features in type 1 diabetes. Overall study results and limits: Among type 1 diabetes patients, VDJ junctions had fewer insertions and more deletions.

What was sequenced were expressed TCRB transcripts, since all of the isolated RNA had been reverse transcribed. Measured with immunoSEQ multiplex PCR; TCRdb has only the in-frame clones, and not every one. The sample has about 620,000 clones; 15% to 18% are singletons. From germline, CDR1 is SGHTA and CDR2 FQGTGA. The CDR3 runs to 14 residues. Trimming stripped 1 base from V and 7 bases from J, with 13 bases between. The sequencing input was naive CD4+ T cells from blood. The V and J genes are TRBV7-3 and TRBJ1-2; possibly TRBD1 for D (5 bases). The TCR originated in a man aged 18-30 years in good health. Here the CDR3 reads CASSLNGGEGGYTF. The CDR3 DNA is TGTGCCAGCAGCTTAAATGGGGGAGAAGGTGGCTACACCTTC.